The clone carrying this TCR beta chain was counted between two and nine times. Its antigen is currently unknown. This entry comes from a study of shared clonotypes between healthy human individuals. Across the whole study: CD4 naive and memory got three plates each, CD8 naive two, CD8 memory one.

The method was immunoSEQ multiplex PCR; TCRdb's version includes in-frame clones alone and lacks a portion of them. The sample records approximately 100,000 clones, about 70% being singletons. General study findings and limits: When compared with the clonotypes that were shared by all four sorted-subset donors, the non-shared clonotypes turned out to have lower generation probabilities.

Trimming removed 8 bases from V and 1 base from J, with 18 bases in between. The V gene's germline CDR1 is SEHNR and CDR2 FQNEAQ (reference sequence). This CDR3 contains 16 residues. The specimen sequenced was memory CD8+ T cells sorted from blood. Subset specified: CD45RO+ cells pooled with CCR7-negative TemRA cells. The TCR was taken from a woman in her twenties or thirties in good health. The rearrangement uses TRBV7-9 and TRBJ1-3; the D gene is possibly TRBD1 (5 bases). The CDR3: CASDQGILVSGNTIYF. The CDR3 nucleotides read TGTGCCAGCGATCAGGGAATTCTAGTATCTGGAAACACCATATATTTT.